In this sample, the clone carrying this TCR beta chain turned up once. The CDR3 contains 16 residues. The data are from a study of blood T cell repertoires in COVID-19. Study details: Samples came from the United States, Italy and Spain, spanning acute and convalescent COVID-19.

Sequencing used immunoSEQ multiplex PCR; TCRdb keeps in-frame clones, though not all of them. The table shows around 140,000 clones, with around 80% occurring only once. Those who participated ranged in age from roughly 18 to 90 years and resided in about two dozen US areas. Cohort placement rested on clinical history that participants reported themselves. This clonotype was sampled from a middle-aged man with acute COVID-19. The genes are TRBV7-5 and TRBJ2-1; TRBD2 is the table's D call and was not checked against the DNA. TRBV7-5 is a pseudogene locus. Sequencing was done on a sample of PBMCs or T cells enriched from blood (not recorded which). CDR3 DNA: TGTGCCAGAAGCTTAGTCAATAGCGGTCTCGGGAATGAGCAGTTCTTC. Its protein product is CARSLVNSGLGNEQFF.